The present T cell receptor beta chain was sequenced within a study of cytomegalovirus exposure and HLA in healthy donors. About the study: Under 85% of 300 to 450 genotyped donors fell in the Caucasian-associated ancestry cluster. Study results and limitations: Later analysis revealed greater clonal expansion in HLA-associated TCR beta chains than in equally common others. In an earlier analysis, in 620 or so donors, most V segments appeared productive either ~90% or ~30% of the time.

The germline V gene has CDR1 SNHLY and CDR2 FYNNEI. Trimming took 4 bases from V and 0 from J; bases not matched to a gene: 7. The CDR3 runs 17 residues. In the PCR, 60 Vbeta and 13 Jbeta primers were used. Method: immunoSEQ multiplex PCR; TCRdb's copy keeps in-frame clones and lacks some. The data show fewer than 80,000 clones, with about two thirds seen just once and around 6.9% held by the top ten. Note on this clone: The antigen is unknown.

The receptor's source is a woman between 50 and 59 years old in good health and CMV-seropositive. The specimen was PBMCs. This sequence joins TRBV2 and TRBJ2-5, with 11 bases lining up with TRBD2. This CDR3 reads CASSVELAGANQETQYF. The DNA of the CDR3 is TGTGCCAGCAGTGTCGAACTAGCGGGGGCCAACCAAGAGACCCAGTACTTC.